Below, 26 T cell receptor beta chains from the same sample are listed, as sequenced in a study of T cell responses to AZD1222 COVID-19 vaccine. This table comes from immunoSEQ multiplex PCR, and its TCRdb copy is limited to in-frame clones, with some not included. Of some 150,000 clones in the sample, roughly 93% were seen once. The material was peripheral blood, obtained 28 days after the second AZD1222 dose. These TCRs come from an adult who received the AZD1222 COVID-19 vaccine.

The chain employs TRBV6-4 and TRBJ1-1, with 8 bases fitting TRBD1. The J segment lost 1 base and the V segment lost 2 bases, leaving 6 bases of the junction unmatched. The germline V gene encodes CDR1 MRHNA and CDR2 SNTAGT. This CDR3 region has 16 residues. The CDR3 nucleotides read TGTGCCAGCAGTGACAGCCCCGGGACAGGGAACACTGAAGCTTTCTTT. Translation gives CASSDSPGTGNTEAFF.

The chain is built from TRBV5-1 and TRBJ1-2; D remains ambiguous. Germline loops: CDR1 SGHRS, CDR2 YFSETQ. V dropped 0 bases and J dropped 2 bases, with 5 bases sitting between them. The length of the CDR3 is 13 residues. The CDR3 here is CASSLVRNYGYTF. In DNA, the CDR3 is TGCGCCAGCAGCTTGGTCAGAAACTATGGCTACACCTTC.

The chain recombines TRBV3-1 (or the pseudogene TRBV3-2) with TRBJ1-2; a weak D match, TRBD1 (5 bases). Germline assignment: CDR1 LGHDT and CDR2 YNNKEL (reference sequence). CDR3 size: 15 residues. The V and J ends lost 5 bases and 5 bases respectively, with 18 bases between them. Here the CDR3 DNA reads TGTGCCAGCAGCATTAAAGCAGGGAGTTCTTATGGCTACACCTTC. Protein: CASSIKAGSSYGYTF.

J is TRBJ1-1 and V is TRBV10-3; unclear D gene. This CDR3 contains 13 residues. CDR1 ENHRY and CDR2 SYGVKD come from the germline V gene. Trimming removed 3 bases at V and 1 base at J, with 6 bases between. CDR3 DNA sequence: TGTGCCATCAGTGAAAAACAGAACACTGAAGCTTTCTTT. It codes for CAISEKQNTEAFF.

The genes are TRBV19 and TRBJ1-5, with a tentative D call TRBD1 (6 bases). Germline loops: CDR1 LNHDA, CDR2 SQIVND (reference sequence). Trimming stripped 0 bases from V and 7 bases from J, with 16 bases between. This CDR3 is 16 amino acids long. This CDR3 is CASSIEGRGERQPQHF. CDR3 bases: TGTGCCAGTAGTATAGAAGGCAGGGGAGAACGGCAGCCCCAGCATTTT.

The chain joins TRBV15 to TRBJ1-3, with a weak D call TRBD1 (5 bases). V lost 5 bases and J 3 bases, leaving 14 bases between the germline ends. From germline, CDR1 is LNHNV and CDR2 YYDKDF (reference sequence). The CDR3 sequence is 15 residues long. CDR3 sequence (DNA): TGTGCCACCAGCGCCCCGGGAGGGGTTGGAAACACCATATATTTT. It translates to CATSAPGGVGNTIYF.

This chain joins TRBV7-9 and TRBJ2-3; the D is unclear. The V gene's germline CDR1 is SEHNR and CDR2 FQNEAQ (reference sequence). Between the trimmed V and J ends, which lost 5 bases and 1 base, there was a span of 10 bases. The CDR3 totals 14 residues. CDR3 amino acids: CASSPVWGTDTQYF. The CDR3 bases are TGTGCCAGCAGCCCAGTTTGGGGCACAGATACGCAGTATTTT.

The V gene is TRBV19, the J gene TRBJ1-1; D call uncertain. V was pared by 6 bases and J by 1 base, with 12 bases between. The CDR3 runs 14 residues. Germline CDR1 is LNHDA and CDR2 is SQIVND (reference sequence). In DNA, the CDR3 is TGTGCCAGTAGACCCCGCAGGACGAACACTGAAGCTTTCTTT. This sequence encodes CASRPRRTNTEAFF.

This chain uses TRBV5-8 with TRBJ2-3, with D possibly matching TRBD1 (5 bases). The germline V gene encodes CDR1 SGHTS and CDR2 YDEGEE. This CDR3 comprises 13 residues. V lost 3 bases and J 9 bases, leaving 14 bases between the germline ends. CDR3 in amino acids: CASSSTHRITQYF. CDR3 DNA sequence: TGTGCCAGCAGCTCCACCCACAGGATAACGCAGTATTTT. Full variable domain (missing parts from reference TRBV5-8 and TRBJ2-3): EAGVTQSPTHLIKTRGQQATLRCSPISGHTSVYWYQQALGLGLQFLLWYDEGEERNRGNFPPRFSGRQFPNYSSELNVNALELEDSALYLCASSSTHRITQYFGPGTRLTVL.

V and J are TRBV11-2 and TRBJ2-7, with 9 bases identical to TRBD1. The length of the CDR3 is 14 residues. Germline trimming cut 4 bases from V and 5 bases from J; bases unmatched to any gene: 6. Germline CDR1 is SGHAT and CDR2 is FQNNGV. CDR3 residues: CASSSRDRVNEQYF. The CDR3 DNA reads TGTGCCAGCAGCTCGCGGGACAGGGTGAACGAGCAGTACTTC.

This sequence joins TRBV27 and TRBJ2-7; D is ambiguous. CDR3 size: 13 residues. V lost 4 bases, J lost 4 bases, and 11 bases lay in between. Germline-derived CDR1 and CDR2 are MNHEY and SMNVEV (reference sequence). CDR3 in amino acids: CASSSGNRYEQYF. For the CDR3, the DNA is TGTGCCAGCAGTTCGGGTAATCGATACGAGCAGTACTTC.

This chain joins TRBV5-4 and TRBJ2-5, with TRBD2 identical over 12 bases. The CDR3 loop spans 14 amino acids. Germline loops: CDR1 SGHNT, CDR2 YYREEE (reference sequence). V lost 5 bases and J lost 5; bases outside the gene matches: 4. The CDR3 coding sequence is TGTGCCAGCAGAACTAGCGGGGGGTTGGAGACCCAGTACTTC. Translation: CASRTSGGLETQYF. Drawing the rest from reference TRBV5-4 and TRBJ2-5, the complete variable domain is ETGVTQSPTHLIKTRGQQVTLRCSSQSGHNTVSWYQQALGQGPQFIFQYYREEENGRGNFPPRFSGLQFPNYSSELNVNALELDDSALYLCASRTSGGLETQYFGPGTRLLVL.

The chain uses TRBV7-9 and TRBJ1-4; D ambiguous. The V gene lost 3 bases and the J gene lost 8 bases, with 13 bases spanning the gap. The CDR3 runs 14 residues. The germline V gene has CDR1 SEHNR and CDR2 FQNEAQ (reference sequence). In DNA form, the CDR3 reads TGTGCCAGCAGCTTTAGTTCCGCGGTCGAAAAACTGTTTTTT. It translates to CASSFSSAVEKLFF.

J is TRBJ2-5 and V is TRBV3-1 (or the pseudogene TRBV3-2); 8 bases align to TRBD2. The CDR3 is 14 residues long. The germline CDR1 and CDR2 sequences are LGHDT and YNNKEL (reference sequence). V dropped 6 bases and J dropped 2; count of bases not matched to a gene: 5. CDR3 bases: TGTGCCAGCAGTCTCTCGGGGGGGCAAGAGACCCAGTACTTC. Protein: CASSLSGGQETQYF.

This chain's CDR3 is CSVAVGIYEQYF. The CDR3 nucleotides read TGCAGCGTGGCCGTTGGGATCTACGAGCAGTACTTC. The J gene is TRBJ2-7, the V gene TRBV29-1; D not certain. CDR3 size: 12 residues. Germline lookup yields CDR1 SQVTM and CDR2 ANQGSEA. Trimming removed 6 bases at V and 3 bases at J, with 12 bases between.

The chain combines TRBV24-1 with TRBJ1-1; no definite D call. The length of the CDR3 is 13 residues. Germline values: CDR1 KGHDR, CDR2 SFDVKD. V was clipped by 8 bases and J by 1 base, with 10 bases between them. The CDR3 reads CATKDKGNTEAFF. The CDR3 region has the DNA TGTGCCACCAAAGATAAGGGGAACACTGAAGCTTTCTTT.

CDR3: CASSIGSVNTEAFF. CDR3 bases: TGTGCCAGTAGTATTGGGTCGGTGAACACTGAAGCTTTCTTT. V usage is TRBV19 and J usage is TRBJ1-1; no clear D. The CDR3 covers 14 residues. Germline CDR1 and CDR2: LNHDA and SQIVND (reference sequence). V dropped 3 bases and J dropped 0 bases, with 8 bases sitting between them. Full variable domain (missing parts from reference TRBV19 and TRBJ1-1): DGGITQSPKYLFRKEGQNVTLSCEQNLNHDAMYWYRQDPGQGLRLIYYSQIVNDFQKGDIAEGYSVSREKKESFPLTVTSAQKNPTAFYLCASSIGSVNTEAFFGQGTRLTVV.

The genes are TRBV3-1 (or the pseudogene TRBV3-2) and TRBJ1-5, with a possible D match to TRBD1 (5 bases). Trimming stripped 1 base from V and 4 bases from J, with 11 bases between. The CDR3 is 15 amino acids. CDR1 is LGHDT, CDR2 YNNKEL, per germline (reference sequence). CDR3 nucleotides: TGTGCCAGCAGCCAAGCTCAGGGCCAGAATCAGCCCCAGCATTTT. It specifies CASSQAQGQNQPQHF.

This sequence joins TRBV9 and TRBJ1-1, with D maybe TRBD1 (6 bases). Germline CDR1 reads SGDLS; CDR2 reads YYNGEE. CDR3 length: 14 residues. Trimming stripped 3 bases from V and 5 bases from J, with 14 bases between. CDR3 in DNA: TGTGCCAGCAGCGCCTCACAGGGTTGGACTGAAGCTTTCTTT. It codes for CASSASQGWTEAFF.

V gene TRBV27 combines with J gene TRBJ1-1; D is uncertain. Deletions cut 3 bases from V and 5 bases from J, with 10 bases between. The germline CDR1 and CDR2 sequences are MNHEY and SMNVEV (reference sequence). The CDR3 consists of 13 residues. CDR3 loop: CASSLWEGTEAFF. CDR3 DNA: TGTGCCAGCAGTTTGTGGGAGGGTACTGAAGCTTTCTTT.

The V and J genes are TRBV23-1 and TRBJ1-1; D uncertain. TRBV23-1 is labeled an ORF, and its function is uncertain. This CDR3 contains 11 residues. Deletions cut 9 bases from V and 5 bases from J, with 10 bases between. Written as DNA, the CDR3 is TGCGCCAGGAAACGGAAAACTGAAGCTTTCTTT. It yields the protein CARKRKTEAFF.

This chain links TRBV28 with TRBJ2-2; D might be TRBD2 (6 bases). V was shortened by 3 bases and J by 5 bases, with 16 bases between the two germline ends. The CDR3 has 16 amino acids. Germline V lookup: CDR1 MDHEN, CDR2 SYDVKM. CDR3 amino acids: CASSFLGGGRTGELFF. The CDR3 DNA is TGTGCCAGCAGTTTTTTGGGAGGTGGAAGGACCGGGGAGCTGTTTTTT. Complete variable domain (other parts from reference TRBV28 and TRBJ2-2): DVKVTQSSRYLVKRTGEKVFLECVQDMDHENMFWYRQDPGLGLRLIYFSYDVKMKEKGDIPEGYSVSREKKERFSLILESASTNQTSMYLCASSFLGGGRTGELFFGEGSRLTVL.

The V call is TRBV10-3, the J call TRBJ1-1, with a weak D call TRBD1 (5 bases). This CDR3 has 14 amino acids. The germline V gene has CDR1 ENHRY and CDR2 SYGVKD. V lost 6 bases and J lost 6, with 17 bases in between. Written as DNA, the CDR3 is TGTGCCATCAGCGACCCAGGGCGGAGGCCTGAAGCTTTCTTT. Translation: CAISDPGRRPEAFF.

The chain combines TRBV11-2 with TRBJ2-3; perhaps TRBD2 as D (6 bases). Trimming shortened V by 8 bases and J by 3 bases, and 18 bases separated the two germline ends. This CDR3 spans 15 amino acids. Per germline, CDR1 SGHAT and CDR2 FQNNGV. CDR3: CASALGGLVTDTQYF. The CDR3, as DNA: TGTGCCAGCGCCCTGGGGGGACTCGTAACAGATACGCAGTATTTT.

V usage is TRBV5-1 and J usage is TRBJ1-1; 8 bases map to TRBD1. The CDR3 sequence is 13 residues long. From germline, CDR1 is SGHRS and CDR2 YFSETQ. Losses at the gene ends were 2 bases for V and 4 bases for J; bases not matched to a gene: 1. The CDR3: CASSFDRGTEAFF. In DNA form, the CDR3 reads TGCGCCAGCAGCTTTGACAGGGGCACTGAAGCTTTCTTT.

This chain connects TRBV7-2 to TRBJ2-2, with D tentatively TRBD2 (6 bases). The CDR3 contains 16 residues. CDR1 SGHTA and CDR2 FQGNSA come from the germline V gene. Trimming left V 4 bases short and J 5 bases short, with 17 bases between. The CDR3 region is CASSWPGGALTGELFF. DNA for the CDR3: TGTGCCAGCAGCTGGCCCGGAGGGGCGCTTACCGGGGAGCTGTTTTTT. The complete variable domain, with remaining parts taken from reference TRBV7-2 and TRBJ2-2, reads GAGVSQSPSNKVTEKGKDVELRCDPISGHTALYWYRQSLGQGLEFLIYFQGNSAPDKSGLPSDRFSAERTGGSVSTLTIQRTQQEDSAVYLCASSWPGGALTGELFFGEGSRLTVL.